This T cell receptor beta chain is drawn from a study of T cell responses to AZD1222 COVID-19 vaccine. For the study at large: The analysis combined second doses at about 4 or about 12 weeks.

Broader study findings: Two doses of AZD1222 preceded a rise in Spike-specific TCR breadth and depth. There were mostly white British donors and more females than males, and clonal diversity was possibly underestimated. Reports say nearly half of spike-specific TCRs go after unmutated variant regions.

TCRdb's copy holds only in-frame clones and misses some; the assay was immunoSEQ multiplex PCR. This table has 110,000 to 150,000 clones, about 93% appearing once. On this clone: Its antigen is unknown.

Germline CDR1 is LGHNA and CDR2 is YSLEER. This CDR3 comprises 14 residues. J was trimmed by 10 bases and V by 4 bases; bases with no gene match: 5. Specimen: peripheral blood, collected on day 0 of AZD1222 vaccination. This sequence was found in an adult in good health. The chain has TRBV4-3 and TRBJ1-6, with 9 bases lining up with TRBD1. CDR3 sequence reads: CASSLGTGSSPLHF. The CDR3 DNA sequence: TGCGCCAGCAGCCTAGGGACAGGGAGCTCACCCCTCCACTTT.